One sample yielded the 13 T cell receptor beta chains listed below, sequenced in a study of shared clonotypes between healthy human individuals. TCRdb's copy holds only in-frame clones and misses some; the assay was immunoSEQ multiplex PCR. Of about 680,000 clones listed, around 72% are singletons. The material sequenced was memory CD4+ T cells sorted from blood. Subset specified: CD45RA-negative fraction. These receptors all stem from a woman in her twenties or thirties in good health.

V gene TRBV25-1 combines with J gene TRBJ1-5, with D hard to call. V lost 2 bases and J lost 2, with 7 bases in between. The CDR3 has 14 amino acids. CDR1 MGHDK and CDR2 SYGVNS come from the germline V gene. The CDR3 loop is CASSENGRNQPQHF. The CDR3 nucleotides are TGTGCCAGCAGTGAAAACGGCCGCAATCAGCCCCAGCATTTT.

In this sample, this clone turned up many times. Here the CDR3 DNA reads TGCAGCGTTGGGCGGGAGGGGAACACTGAAGCTTTCTTT. This gives the protein CSVGREGNTEAFF. V gene TRBV29-1 combines with J gene TRBJ1-1; D remains ambiguous. The CDR3 length is 13 residues. Germline CDR1 SQVTM, CDR2 ANQGSEA. V was cut by 4 bases and J by 1 base, with 10 bases left in between.

CDR3 residues: CASSPPDRGDTQYF. DNA for the CDR3: TGTGCCAGCAGTCCACCCGACAGGGGCGATACGCAGTATTTT. The V call is TRBV28, the J call TRBJ2-3; 8 bases agree with TRBD1. V lost 5 bases and J lost 6; bases outside the gene matches: 7. Germline lookup yields CDR1 MDHEN and CDR2 SYDVKM. The CDR3 sequence is 14 residues long.

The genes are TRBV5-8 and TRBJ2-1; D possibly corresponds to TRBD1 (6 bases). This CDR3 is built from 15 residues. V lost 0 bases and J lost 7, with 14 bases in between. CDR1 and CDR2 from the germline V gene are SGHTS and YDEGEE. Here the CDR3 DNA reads TGTGCCAGCAGCTTGGGGGACACCATTAGAAATGAGCAGTTCTTC. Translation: CASSLGDTIRNEQFF.

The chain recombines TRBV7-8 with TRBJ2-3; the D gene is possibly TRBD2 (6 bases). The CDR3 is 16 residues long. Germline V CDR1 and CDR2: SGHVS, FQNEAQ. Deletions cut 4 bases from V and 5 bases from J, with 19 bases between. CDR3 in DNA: TGTGCCAGCAGCTCAAGGGCCACGGGAGTAGGAGATACGCAGTATTTT. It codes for CASSSRATGVGDTQYF.

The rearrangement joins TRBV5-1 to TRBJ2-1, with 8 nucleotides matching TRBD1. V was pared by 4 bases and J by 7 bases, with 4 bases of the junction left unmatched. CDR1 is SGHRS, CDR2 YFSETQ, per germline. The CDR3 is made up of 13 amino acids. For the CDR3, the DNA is TGCGCCAGCAGCCTACAGGGGGAGAATGAGCAGTTCTTC. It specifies CASSLQGENEQFF.

The CDR3 spells CASSPQRLAGVYNEQFF. The DNA of the CDR3 is TGTGCCAGCAGCCCGCAGAGACTAGCGGGAGTTTACAATGAGCAGTTCTTC. The chain is built from TRBV7-8 and TRBJ2-1, with 12 positions matching TRBD2. Germline V CDR1 and CDR2: SGHVS, FQNEAQ. CDR3 length equals 17 residues. V was pared by 5 bases and J by 4 bases, with 9 bases of the junction left unmatched.

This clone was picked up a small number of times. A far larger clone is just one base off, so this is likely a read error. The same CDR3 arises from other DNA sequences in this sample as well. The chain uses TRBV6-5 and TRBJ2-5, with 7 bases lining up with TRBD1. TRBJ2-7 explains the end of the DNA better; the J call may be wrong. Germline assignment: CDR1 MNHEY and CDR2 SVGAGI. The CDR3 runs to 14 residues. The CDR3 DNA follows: TGTGCCAGCAGTTTCACAGGGGACCCCTACGAGCAGTACTTC. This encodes CASSFTGDPYEQYF.

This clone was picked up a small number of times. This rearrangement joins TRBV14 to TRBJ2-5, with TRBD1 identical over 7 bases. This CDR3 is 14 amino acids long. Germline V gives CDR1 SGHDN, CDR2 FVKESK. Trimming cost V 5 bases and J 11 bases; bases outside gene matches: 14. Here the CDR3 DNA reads TGTGCCAGCAGCGACTCGACAGGGCCGAAAAAGCAGTACTTC. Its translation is CASSDSTGPKKQYF.

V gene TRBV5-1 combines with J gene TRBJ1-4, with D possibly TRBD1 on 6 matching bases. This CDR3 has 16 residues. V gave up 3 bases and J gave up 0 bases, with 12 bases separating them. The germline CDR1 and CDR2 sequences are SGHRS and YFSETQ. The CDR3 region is CASSSGRQATNEKLFF. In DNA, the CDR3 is TGCGCCAGCAGCTCTGGACGACAGGCAACTAATGAAAAACTGTTTTTT.

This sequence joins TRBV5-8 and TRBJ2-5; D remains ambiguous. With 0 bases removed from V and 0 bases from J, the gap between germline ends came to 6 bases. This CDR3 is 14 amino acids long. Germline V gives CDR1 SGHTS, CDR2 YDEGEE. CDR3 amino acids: CASSLGQDQETQYF. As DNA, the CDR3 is TGTGCCAGCAGCTTGGGACAAGACCAAGAGACCCAGTACTTC.

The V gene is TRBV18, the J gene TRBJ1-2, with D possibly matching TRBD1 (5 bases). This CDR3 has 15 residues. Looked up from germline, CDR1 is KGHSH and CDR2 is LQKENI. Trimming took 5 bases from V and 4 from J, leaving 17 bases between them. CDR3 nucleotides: TGTGCCAGCTCAGCTTCTTCAGGGTCATTCTATGGCTACACCTTC. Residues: CASSASSGSFYGYTF.

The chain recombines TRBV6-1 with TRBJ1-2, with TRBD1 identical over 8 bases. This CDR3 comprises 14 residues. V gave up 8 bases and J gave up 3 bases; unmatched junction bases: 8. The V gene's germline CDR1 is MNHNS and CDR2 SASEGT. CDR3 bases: TGTGCCAGCGACCGTGGACAGGGTGACTATGGCTACACCTTC. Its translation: CASDRGQGDYGYTF.